This T cell receptor (beta chain) was documented in a study of control samples from healthy donors and cancer patients. Data came from immunoSEQ multiplex PCR; TCRdb stores just in-frame clones and leaves some out. This table has under 150,000 clones, 80% to 90% appearing once. This TCR was recovered from a woman aged 45-65 years with colorectal cancer. Sequenced material: PBMCs.

The CDR3 reads CASSTRTGAYEQYF. The CDR3 bases are TGTGCCAGCAGCACCCGGACAGGGGCCTACGAGCAGTACTTC. The genes are TRBV11-2 and TRBJ2-7; 9 bases map to TRBD1. The CDR3 spans 14 residues. V dropped 5 bases and J dropped 2; count of bases not matched to a gene: 4. Germline V CDR1 and CDR2: SGHAT, FQNNGV.